This TCR beta chain was identified during a study of blood T cell repertoires in COVID-19 (dated by TCRdb to the early 2020s). Turning to the overall study: Samples from collaborators originated in the United States, Italy and Spain and spanned both the acute and convalescent phases of COVID-19. The material from the prospective study consisted of cDNA or gDNA derived from T cells, B-cell-depleted T cells, or PBMCs. Deeply sampled blood TCRbeta repertoires from subjects exposed to, actively infected with, or recovered from COVID-19 were included in the dataset. The repertoires were made available in a free public database intended to serve as a resource for research on the immune response to SARS-CoV-2. The samples were drawn from the first 160 participants of the ongoing ImmuneRACE study and from over 950 subjects provided by 6 global collaborators. Nearly every sample came with metadata listing a de-identified subject ID, COVID-19 status, age in years and sex. Where available, HLA class I and class II types were obtained from metadata supplied by the sample provider rather than from assay-based typing. The paper's findings and limits, for the study overall: The amount of clinical and demographic metadata varied by source and participant and was provided uncurated.

In Seattle, one collaborating source enrolled patients while the infection was active and tracked those patients longitudinally over the course of disease. Collaborating institutions collected whole blood in K2EDTA tubes following their own protocols. Collaborator samples were shipped for TCRbeta analysis as frozen whole blood, isolated PBMCs, or DNA extracted from either sample type. A note on this clone: What this receptor recognizes is not known. Nothing much larger sits one base from this clone, and base qualities are not available.

The immunoSEQ Assay, a bias-controlled multiplex PCR, was used to amplify TCRbeta CDR3 regions from genomic DNA. In the paper's pipeline: The number of nucleated cells in each sample was estimated by amplification of reference gene primers within the assay. To quantify the absolute abundance of each unique TCRbeta CDR3 rearrangement, sequence reads were collapsed and filtered. For each sample, productive Simpson clonality was calculated by taking the square root of Simpson's diversity index across productive rearrangements. In its TCRdb copy, this immuneACCESS table keeps in-frame sequences only and misses some clones. Where compared with another copy, unresolved V genes explain less than half of these, and the others have no known cause. Clone size and V and J calls were adopted from that table, with D and trimming inferred from the DNA. This sample lists fewer than 300,000 clones; 86% were detected once. The ten largest clonotypes hold about 12% of the sample.

Spanning cysteine to phenylalanine, the CDR3 consists of 16 amino acids. Only the CDR3 region is kept as DNA, spanning 48 bases read in frame from base 1. Germline trimming amounts to 0 bases on V and 6 bases on J, with 9 as the count of junction bases outside the gene matches. Looking up the germline V gene (reference sequence) yields CDR1 LNHNV and CDR2 YYDKDF. The TCR was taken from a woman between 25 and 40 years old with COVID-19, enrolled during active disease. The rearranged chain carries TRBV15 and TRBJ1-2, and 8 bases in between align with TRBD1. Specimen: peripheral blood. In nucleotide form, the sequence is TGTGCCACCAGCAGAGATCCGTCCGCGACAGGGGATGGCTACACCTTC. It translates to CATSRDPSATGDGYTF. The CDR3 plus the reference TRBV15 and TRBJ1-2 genes for the other parts give the full variable domain: DAMVIQNPRYQVTQFGKPVTLSCSQTLNHNVMYWYQQKSSQAPKLLFHYYDKDFNNEADTPDNFQSRRPNTSFCFLDIRSPGLGDTAMYLCATSRDPSATGDGYTFGSGTRLTVV.